These 5 T cell receptor beta chains originate from one sample sequenced in a study of T cells in Graves' hyperthyroidism and ophthalmopathy. Amplification yielded TCR beta CDR3 regions, with RNA transcripts as the source. HTBI primers drove first-round RT-PCR of the TCR CDR3. TCRdb redid the calling of the multiplex PCR reads with MiXCR, one entry per CDR3 protein. Altogether more than 550,000 distinct CDR3 sequences are present, roughly 17% being singletons, with the ten largest covering around 16%. Source material: blood. The receptors come from a man aged 50 or older with Graves' hyperthyroidism.

Notes on this clonotype: A much larger clone sits a single nucleotide away, making a read error possible. Given the absence of the conserved phenylalanine or tryptophan at the CDR3 end, a read error is likely. This rearrangement joins TRBV30 to TRBJ2-1, with 10 nucleotides matching TRBD2. The CDR3 runs to 14 residues. From germline, CDR1 is GTSNPN and CDR2 SVGIG (reference sequence). The ends lost 3 bases at V and 6 bases at J; junction bases unmatched: 5. CDR3 amino acids: CAWRGLAGANEQFL. The DNA for the CDR3 is TGTGCCTGGAGAGGTCTAGCGGGAGCCAATGAGCAGTTCCTC.

This clonotype was recorded a few times. The chain links TRBV18 to TRBJ2-7, with 9 bases matching TRBD1. The ends lost 4 bases at V and 4 bases at J; junction bases unmatched: 5. The length of the CDR3 is 14 residues. Germline V gene lookup returns CDR1 KGHSH and CDR2 LQKENI. The CDR3 bases are TGTGCCAGCTCACTTCGACAGGGGGGTTACGAGCAGTACTTC. It specifies CASSLRQGGYEQYF.

This clonotype was found a few times. V gene TRBV5-1 combines with J gene TRBJ2-5; 10 positions agree with TRBD2. The V and J ends lost 4 bases and 3 bases, in that order; junction bases with no gene match: 24. Germline V gene lookup returns CDR1 SGHRS and CDR2 YFSETQ. This CDR3 is built from 21 residues. CDR3 coding DNA: TGCGCCAGCAGCAATCCAGATCTAGCGGGAGTATCATTGGGGGCTAAAGAGACCCAGTACTTC. It codes for CASSNPDLAGVSLGAKETQYF.

This clonotype was counted ten times or more. V usage is TRBV6-1 and J usage is TRBJ1-5, with D perhaps TRBD1 (5 bases). The CDR3 extends over 15 amino acids. V lost 2 bases to trimming and J lost 2 bases, with 10 bases between them. The V gene's germline CDR1 is MNHNS and CDR2 SASEGT. DNA for the CDR3: TGTGCCAGCAGTGAAAGCCTACAGGGCAATCAGCCCCAGCATTTT. Translated: CASSESLQGNQPQHF.

The chain uses TRBV18 and TRBJ1-1, with 7 bases aligning to TRBD1. V was clipped by 3 bases and J by 1 base; unmatched bases: 5. CDR1 is KGHSH, CDR2 LQKENI, per germline. The CDR3 spans 15 residues. Here the CDR3 reads CASSPRDRPNTEAFF. CDR3 nucleotide sequence: TGTGCCAGCTCACCCCGGGACAGACCGAACACTGAAGCTTTCTTT.